The subject of this entry is one T cell receptor (beta chain). This clonotype was observed at least ten times. No cognate antigen has been identified for it. Within one base of it there is no much larger clone, and no base qualities were kept. The sample originates from a study of HIV-infected patients and healthy controls (dated by TCRdb to 2014 to 2015). Reading the germline V gene (reference sequence) gives CDR1 GTSNPN and CDR2 SVGIG. V was cut back by 1 base and J by 4 bases, leaving a gap of 4 bases between them. The CDR3 measures 11 amino acids from cysteine to phenylalanine. The retained sequence is limited to the CDR3, 33 bases, with the frame set at the first base. The library relied on 5' RACE. The sequencer listed for this sample is Illumina MiSeq. TCRdb reworked the public reads: Q25 trimming with fastp, MiXCR clone assembly, productive beta chains retained. Rows with one shared CDR3 protein collapse into an entry with the most common genes and DNA. The sample table shows roughly 68,000 distinct CDR3 sequences, and roughly a fifth are seen once. The top ten constitute 1.1% to 1.5% of the sample.

Sequencing was done on a sample of CD4+ T cells from blood. The chain uses TRBV30 and TRBJ1-2; there is no confident call for the D gene. The receptor was derived from a human donor in good health. The CDR3 loop reads CAWSGSYGYTF. The bases are TGTGCCTGGAGTGGATCCTATGGCTACACCTTC.